This T cell receptor beta chain is drawn from a study of regulatory T cells in long-lasting Graves disease. At least ten counts were recorded for this clonotype. CDR3 size: 14 residues. V lost 7 bases and J lost 6; bases outside the gene matches: 8. With iRepertoire HTBI primers and Arm-PCR of CDR3 regions, TCR beta libraries were built. TCRdb passed the multiplex PCR reads through MiXCR, listing each CDR3 protein once. The repertoire has roughly 380,000 distinct CDR3 sequences, about a sixth of them found once; the top ten carry roughly 29%. Stated time point: newly diagnosed GD, antithyroid drugs for less than 3 months. RNA from PBMCs was the source of the TCR library. Patients of an endocrinology department in Xi'an, China, were included. This sample was shared with a second study, whose subject was T cells in Graves' hyperthyroidism and ophthalmopathy. From that second work: Graves' hyperthyroidism without ophthalmopathy progression within 18 months was termed stable. Prediction of ophthalmopathy progression came a median approximately 6 months pre-onset.

The origin of this receptor is a man aged 40-55 years with Graves disease. The chain has TRBV12-3 or TRBV12-4 and TRBJ1-1, with TRBD1 matching over 10 bases. The sequenced sample was peripheral blood mononuclear cells (PBMCs), obtained at new diagnosis, from a patient treated with antithyroid drugs. The CDR3 sequence is CASTPDRGFAEAFF. DNA of the CDR3: TGTGCCAGCACCCCGGACAGGGGGTTTGCTGAAGCTTTCTTT.